The 19 T cell receptor beta chains reported below all come from one sample, sequenced in a study of blood T cell repertoires in COVID-19. Assay used: immunoSEQ multiplex PCR; TCRdb lists only in-frame clones, some missing. The sample yields about 190,000 clones, roughly 86% seen once. Sequences were obtained from peripheral blood. These receptors were collected from a woman aged 25 to 45 with active or convalescent COVID-19.

V is TRBV28 and J is TRBJ1-4; D unclear. The germline CDR1 and CDR2 sequences are MDHEN and SYDVKM. The CDR3 sequence is 13 residues long. The V end lost 7 bases, the J end lost 4 bases, and 10 bases lay between the germline ends. The CDR3 is CASNEEFNEKLFF. CDR3 DNA sequence: TGTGCCAGCAACGAGGAGTTTAATGAAAAACTGTTTTTT.

DNA for the CDR3: TGTGCCACCAGCAGGCTCATAGCGGGAGTAGGGAATGAGCAGTTCTTC. Its translation is CATSRLIAGVGNEQFF. The rearrangement joins TRBV15 to TRBJ2-1, with 9 bases aligning to TRBD2. Losses at the gene ends were 3 bases for V and 7 bases for J; bases not matched to a gene: 10. The CDR3 runs to 16 residues. Germline CDR1 and CDR2: LNHNV and YYDKDF (reference sequence).

The gene calls are TRBV19 and TRBJ2-7, with a weak D call TRBD1 (6 bases). Germline CDR1 and CDR2: LNHDA and SQIVND (reference sequence). Trimming stripped 5 bases from V and 7 bases from J, with 9 bases between. This CDR3 has 11 residues. The CDR3 here is CASSSGVEQYF. The CDR3 coding sequence is TGTGCCAGTAGTTCAGGGGTAGAGCAGTACTTC.

The DNA of the CDR3 is TGTGCCTGGAACAGGGGGAGTAACACTGAAGCTTTCTTT. Its translation: CAWNRGSNTEAFF. The chain combines TRBV30 with TRBJ1-1, with 8 bases aligning to TRBD1. Germline values: CDR1 GTSNPN, CDR2 SVGIG (reference sequence). The CDR3 is 13 residues long. The V and J ends lost 4 bases and 2 bases, in that order; junction bases with no gene match: 3.

The chain has TRBV4-1 and TRBJ2-1, with 9 bases identical to TRBD2. This CDR3 has 16 amino acids. With V trimmed by 7 bases and J by 8 bases, 15 bases remained unmatched. Germline V gene lookup returns CDR1 MGHRA and CDR2 YSYEKL. The CDR3 bases are TGCGCCAGCAAGAAAGGGAGCGGGGGGCATGCGGATGAGCAGTTCTTC. Protein product: CASKKGSGGHADEQFF.

This clone showed up just once. The rearrangement links TRBV11-3 to TRBJ2-7, with 7 bases that match TRBD2. Germline V lookup: CDR1 SGHNT, CDR2 YENEEA. The junction had 9 bases not matched to a gene; V was cut back by 0 bases and J by 7 bases. The CDR3 length is 15 residues. CDR3 amino acids: CASSLEGTGEGEQYF. For the CDR3, the DNA is TGTGCCAGCAGCTTAGAAGGGACCGGGGAGGGAGAGCAGTACTTC.

The chain employs TRBV28 and TRBJ2-3, with 10 bases identical to TRBD2. From germline, CDR1 is MDHEN and CDR2 SYDVKM. Germline trimming cut 6 bases from V and 1 base from J; bases unmatched to any gene: 4. This CDR3 spans 15 amino acids. The CDR3 here is CASRGLAKGTDTQYF. The DNA for the CDR3 is TGTGCCAGCAGGGGACTAGCGAAAGGCACAGATACGCAGTATTTT.

This clone was recorded a few times. This chain uses TRBV19 with TRBJ1-1; TRBD1 matches at 7 bases. The germline V gene encodes CDR1 LNHDA and CDR2 SQIVND (reference sequence). The V gene end was trimmed by 6 bases and the J gene end by 3 bases; junction bases not matched to a gene: 1. The CDR3 extends over 12 amino acids. This CDR3 is CASRTGHTEAFF. For the CDR3, the DNA is TGTGCCAGTAGGACAGGGCACACTGAAGCTTTCTTT.

There are a few counts of this clone. V and J are TRBV9 and TRBJ2-7; 11 bases agree with TRBD2. After removal of 3 bases from V and 2 bases from J, the junction contained 1 base not matched to a gene. CDR3 length: 14 residues. Germline V gene sequence: CDR1 SGDLS, CDR2 YYNGEE. CDR3 bases: TGTGCCAGCAGCGCGGGACTAGCGGCCTACGAGCAGTACTTC. Translation: CASSAGLAAYEQYF.

CDR3 loop: CASSAGASGYSDTQYF. The CDR3 DNA reads TGCGCCAGCAGCGCCGGCGCTAGCGGATATTCTGATACGCAGTATTTT. The chain recombines TRBV5-1 with TRBJ2-3, with TRBD2 identical over 7 bases. The CDR3 extends over 16 amino acids. From germline, CDR1 is SGHRS and CDR2 YFSETQ. The ends lost 4 bases at V and 6 bases at J; junction bases unmatched: 14.

V and J are TRBV27 and TRBJ1-5, with TRBD1 as a possible D gene (5 bases). The CDR3 is made up of 13 amino acids. Germline CDR1 reads MNHEY; CDR2 reads SMNVEV (reference sequence). V lost 0 bases and J lost 12, with 12 bases in between. In DNA form, the CDR3 reads TGTGCCAGCAGTTTATCGGGTGACAGACTCCAGCATTTT. Protein: CASSLSGDRLQHF.

The chain is built from TRBV10-2 and TRBJ2-7, with TRBD1 identical over 7 bases. V shed 9 bases, J shed 2 bases, and the junction held 4 bases outside the gene matches. This CDR3 region has 12 residues. Germline V gives CDR1 WSHSY, CDR2 SAAADI. CDR3 amino acids: CASGTDPYEQYF. Here the CDR3 DNA reads TGCGCCAGTGGGACAGACCCCTACGAGCAGTACTTC.

The rearrangement uses TRBV5-1 and TRBJ2-7; 9 nucleotides align to TRBD2. Germline trimming cut 0 bases from V and 3 bases from J; bases unmatched to any gene: 7. The germline V gene encodes CDR1 SGHRS and CDR2 YFSETQ. This CDR3 is 16 amino acids long. In nucleotides, the CDR3 is TGCGCCAGCAGCTTGGCCCTTAGCGGGAGAGGCTACGAGCAGTACTTC. This translates into CASSLALSGRGYEQYF.

The chain couples TRBV6-5 to TRBJ1-5, with a possible D match to TRBD1 (6 bases). The CDR3 has 13 residues. From germline, CDR1 is MNHEY and CDR2 SVGAGI. Deletions cut 6 bases from V and 7 bases from J, with 13 bases between. This CDR3 reads CASSLLQGQPQHF. The CDR3 bases are TGTGCCAGCAGCCTATTACAGGGACAGCCCCAGCATTTT.

This chain links TRBV7-2 with TRBJ2-7, with 10 bases fitting TRBD2. Germline-derived CDR1 and CDR2 are SGHTA and FQGNSA. The CDR3 length is 16 residues. The V gene end was trimmed by 4 bases and the J gene end by 5 bases; junction bases not matched to a gene: 11. This CDR3 reads CASSSPSGRRVNEQYF. For the CDR3, the DNA is TGTGCCAGCAGCTCCCCTAGCGGGAGAAGGGTAAACGAGCAGTACTTC.

The chain combines TRBV9 with TRBJ1-3, with TRBD1 identical over 10 bases. Losses at the gene ends were 0 bases for V and 8 bases for J; bases not matched to a gene: 2. CDR3 size: 14 residues. From germline, CDR1 is SGDLS and CDR2 YYNGEE. The CDR3 DNA reads as TGTGCCAGCAGCGTAGTGGACAGGGGGGACACCATATATTTT. Translated, it gives CASSVVDRGDTIYF. Full variable domain (missing parts from reference TRBV9 and TRBJ1-3): DSGVTQTPKHLITATGQRVTLRCSPRSGDLSVYWYQQSLDQGLQFLIQYYNGEERAKGNILERFSAQQFPDLHSELNLSSLELGDSALYFCASSVVDRGDTIYFGEGSWLTVV.

The CDR3: CASSLLGGGQPQHF. The CDR3, as DNA: TGTGCCAGCAGTTTACTAGGGGGAGGGCAGCCCCAGCATTTT. The chain joins TRBV27 to TRBJ1-5, with D perhaps TRBD1 (6 bases). Between the trimmed V and J ends, which lost 2 bases and 7 bases, there was a span of 12 bases. The CDR3 is 14 residues long. Germline values: CDR1 MNHEY, CDR2 SMNVEV (reference sequence).

This rearrangement joins TRBV5-1 to TRBJ2-7, with 10 bases aligning to TRBD2. Germline values: CDR1 SGHRS, CDR2 YFSETQ. After removal of 7 bases from V and 7 bases from J, the junction contained 11 bases not matched to a gene. The CDR3 has 14 amino acids. The CDR3 sequence is CASGPLAGVREQYF. CDR3 in DNA: TGCGCCAGCGGCCCGCTAGCGGGGGTCCGGGAGCAGTACTTC.

The genes are TRBV19 and TRBJ1-1; 9 positions match TRBD1. Germline-derived CDR1 and CDR2 are LNHDA and SQIVND (reference sequence). This CDR3 is 15 amino acids long. V shed 5 bases and J 5 bases; nucleotides not matched to a gene: 9. DNA of the CDR3: TGTGCCAGTAGTGCCTTACAGGGGGCGCGTACTGAAGCTTTCTTT. This gives the protein CASSALQGARTEAFF.